This is a list of T cell receptor beta chains from one sample in a study of beta chain features in type 1 diabetes. The method was immunoSEQ multiplex PCR; TCRdb's version includes in-frame clones alone and lacks a portion of them. The sample contains 140,000 or so clones, about 8.7% of which appear only once. The sequenced sample consisted of central memory CD4+ T cells from blood. These receptors were collected from a man younger than 30 in good health. CDR3s include the opening cysteine and the closing phenylalanine or tryptophan. Each record gives: CDR3 length, clone size, V gene, D gene, J gene, CDR3 DNA, CDR3 protein. D genes are given only for firm matches. Rows give clone size only sometimes, using once, few, many, or a class for an expanded clone.

14	.	TRBV2	.	TRBJ1-3	TGTGCCAGCAGCCAGGGGTTCTCTGGAAACACCATATATTTT	CASSQGFSGNTIYF
14	.	TRBV28	.	TRBJ2-1	TGTGCCAGCAACGAGGGCGGCGGGGTGTATGAGCAGTTCTTC	CASNEGGGVYEQFF
15	few	TRBV4-3	TRBD2	TRBJ2-7	TGCGCCAGCAGCCAAGCAAGCGGGGGGGCCCACGAGCAGTACTTC	CASSQASGGAHEQYF
12	many	TRBV6-4	TRBD1	TRBJ2-1	TGTGCCAGCCAGGGACAGGGCAATGAGCAGTTCTTC	CASQGQGNEQFF
14	.	TRBV5-1	.	TRBJ2-4	TGCGCCAGCAGCTCCAGCGGAGACAAAAACATTCAGTACTTC	CASSSSGDKNIQYF
15	.	TRBV7-9	TRBD2	TRBJ2-3	TGTGCCAGCAGCTCCGCCGGGACTACCACAGATACGCAGTATTTT	CASSSAGTTTDTQYF
16	few	TRBV5-8	TRBD1	TRBJ2-1	TGTGCCAGCAGCTTGGCCTCCGGACAGGGCTACAATGAGCAGTTCTTC	CASSLASGQGYNEQFF
13	.	TRBV2	.	TRBJ2-7	TGTGCCAGCAGCAACGCCATTGTCGGCGAGCAGTACTTC	CASSNAIVGEQYF
13	few	TRBV7-9	TRBD2	TRBJ2-5	TGTGCCAGCAGCCCGACTAGCCCCGAGACCCAGTACTTC	CASSPTSPETQYF
15	.	TRBV6-1	TRBD1	TRBJ2-7	TGTGCCAGCAGAAATGACAGGGGCAGCTCCTACGAGCAGTACTTC	CASRNDRGSSYEQYF
15	few	TRBV7-2	.	TRBJ2-3	TGTGCCAGCAGCTTCGACTACCTGAGCACAGATACGCAGTATTTT	CASSFDYLSTDTQYF
15	.	TRBV5-1	TRBD1	TRBJ1-2	TGCGCCAGCAGCCTGGGGGACAGGAGTGTCTATGGCTACACCTTC	CASSLGDRSVYGYTF
13	few	TRBV7-6	.	TRBJ1-6	TGTGCCAGCAGCTTAGTTGCAGAAGCACCCCTCCACTTT	CASSLVAEAPLHF
16	.	TRBV15	.	TRBJ1-5	TGTGCCACCAGCAGAATGGTAGGGGGAGTGAATCAGCCCCAGCATTTT	CATSRMVGGVNQPQHF
17	few	TRBV5-1	TRBD2	TRBJ2-2	TGCGCCAGCAGCCCCGGAACTAGCGGAGCGAACACCGGGGAGCTGTTTTTT	CASSPGTSGANTGELFF
14	.	TRBV6-5	.	TRBJ1-5	TGTGCCAGCAGTCGATCGACAAGCAATCAGCCCCAGCATTTT	CASSRSTSNQPQHF
15	.	TRBV2	TRBD1	TRBJ2-1	TGTGCCAGCAGTACCGGGACAGGGGACTACAATGAGCAGTTCTTC	CASSTGTGDYNEQFF
15	.	TRBV30	.	TRBJ1-3	TGTGCCTGGTCGGGGGGGAGCTTCTCTGGAAACACCATATATTTT	CAWSGGSFSGNTIYF
14	few	TRBV14	.	TRBJ2-1	TGTGCCAGCAGCCAATTAGGGGGCTACAATGAGCAGTTCTTC	CASSQLGGYNEQFF
15	few	TRBV7-2	.	TRBJ1-1	TGTGCCAGCAGCCACCCCGGGTCCCCGAAACCTGAAGCTTTCTTT	CASSHPGSPKPEAFF
17	.	TRBV19	TRBD2	TRBJ2-3	TGTGCCAGTAGCCCGGGACTAGCGGGGTGGAGAACAGATACGCAGTATTTT	CASSPGLAGWRTDTQYF
13	.	TRBV25-1	.	TRBJ1-1	TGTGCCAGCAGTGCCGGGGAGAGGACTGAAGCTTTCTTT	CASSAGERTEAFF
14	.	TRBV18	TRBD1	TRBJ2-7	TGTGCCAGCTCACCCGGGACAGGGTCCTACGAGCAGTACTTC	CASSPGTGSYEQYF
13	many	TRBV27	.	TRBJ2-5	TGTGCCAGCAGTACCCCGGGTGTGGAGACCCAGTACTTC	CASSTPGVETQYF
14	few	TRBV2	.	TRBJ1-2	TGTGCCAGCAGTCCCCCCCGGGGAATCTATGGCTACACCTTC	CASSPPRGIYGYTF
15	.	TRBV19	.	TRBJ1-1	TGTGCCAGTAGTAAGAAGACAGGATTGAACACTGAAGCTTTCTTT	CASSKKTGLNTEAFF
16	few	TRBV4-2	TRBD1	TRBJ2-2	TGTGCCAGCAGCCAAGAAGGGGGCCCGAACACCGGGGAGCTGTTTTTT	CASSQEGGPNTGELFF
12	few	TRBV2	TRBD1	TRBJ2-7	TGTGCCAGCGGGACAGGGACCCACGAGCAGTACTTC	CASGTGTHEQYF
15	.	TRBV5-1	TRBD1	TRBJ2-3	TGCGCCAGCAGCTTACAGGGGGCGCTGACAGATACGCAGTATTTT	CASSLQGALTDTQYF
15	.	TRBV5-1	TRBD1	TRBJ2-1	TGCGCCAGCAGTTCGGGGACAGGGCCCTACAATGAGCAGTTCTTC	CASSSGTGPYNEQFF
14	many	TRBV14	.	TRBJ2-1	TGTGCCAGCAGCCAAGTGGCGGGGGCGGTTGAGCAGTTCTTC	CASSQVAGAVEQFF
13	.	TRBV7-2	.	TRBJ2-3	TGTGCCAGCAGCTCCGAGAGCGCAGATACGCAGTATTTT	CASSSESADTQYF